Following are 27 T cell receptor beta chains from one sample sequenced in a study of identifying expanded T cells in peripheral blood. Libraries were prepared by immunoSEQ multiplex PCR; TCRdb keeps only in-frame clonotypes and omits some of them. Among more than 75,000 clones listed, about 88% were seen once. Sequenced sample: blood. These receptors were collected from a person aged 18 to 75 in good health.

Points on this clone: Compared with germline, one end of the junction differs, possibly owing to a read error. This sequence joins TRBV18 and TRBJ2-7, with D possibly matching TRBD1 (5 bases). Germline V gene lookup returns CDR1 KGHSH and CDR2 LQKENI. The CDR3 has 16 residues. The CDR3 DNA follows: TGTGTCAGCTCACCAGTGGACACCAGAATCGCCTACGAGCAGTACTTC. This codes for CVSSPVDTRIAYEQYF.

This clone has only one observation. The V call is TRBV11-2, the J call TRBJ2-6; D gene uncertain. The CDR3 covers 17 residues. Germline V gene lookup returns CDR1 SGHAT and CDR2 FQNNGV. Trimming took 2 bases from V and 0 from J, leaving 11 bases between them. The CDR3 loop is CASSLHVTSSGANVLTF. CDR3 DNA sequence: TGTGCCAGCAGCTTACACGTTACTTCCTCTGGGGCCAACGTCCTGACTTTC.

The chain uses TRBV28 and TRBJ1-2, with D unclear. CDR3 length: 12 amino acids. V dropped 7 bases and J dropped 2 bases, with 8 bases sitting between them. Germline assignment: CDR1 MDHEN and CDR2 SYDVKM. The CDR3 reads CASTVGNYGYTF. CDR3 bases: TGTGCCAGCACTGTTGGGAACTATGGCTACACCTTC.

This chain uses TRBV4-2 with TRBJ2-6; D is unresolved. The V gene's germline CDR1 is LGHNA and CDR2 YNFKEQ. The CDR3 has 18 amino acids. V lost 0 bases and J 0 bases, leaving 12 bases between the germline ends. The CDR3 nucleotides are TGTGCCAGCAGCCAAGACATTGGACGTATCTCTGGGGCCAACGTCCTGACTTTC. Translating gives CASSQDIGRISGANVLTF.

This chain links TRBV10-1 with TRBJ2-7, with D uncertain. Trimming shortened V by 4 bases and J by 7 bases, and 8 bases separated the two germline ends. The germline V gene has CDR1 WNHNN and CDR2 SYGVQD (reference sequence). The CDR3 covers 11 residues. CDR3 protein: CASSAGWEQYF. The CDR3 DNA reads TGCGCCAGCAGTGCTGGGTGGGAGCAGTACTTC.

This chain uses TRBV6-4 with TRBJ1-2; D remains ambiguous. Germline CDR1 and CDR2: MRHNA and SNTAGT. CDR3 length equals 11 residues. V was pared by 4 bases and J by 5 bases, with 5 bases between. For the CDR3, the DNA is TGTGCCAGCAGTGTTTTGTATGGCTACACCTTC. This translates into CASSVLYGYTF.

This clone was found once. The rearrangement joins TRBV28 to TRBJ1-5, with no clear D. Germline CDR1 MDHEN, CDR2 SYDVKM. The V and J ends lost 3 bases and 4 bases respectively, with 10 bases between them. The CDR3 has 14 residues. The DNA of the CDR3 is TGTGCCAGCAGTTTCTTTATGGGAAATCAGCCCCAGCATTTT. Protein product: CASSFFMGNQPQHF.

This clone was counted once. The chain employs TRBV30 and TRBJ2-1; 9 nucleotides align to TRBD2. Per the germline V gene, CDR1 is GTSNPN and CDR2 is SVGIG (reference sequence). V was pared by 4 bases and J by 2 bases, with 6 bases of the junction left unmatched. The CDR3 covers 15 residues. The CDR3 nucleotides are TGTGCCTGGACCGACCTAGCGGGGCCCTACAATGAGCAGTTCTTC. The encoded protein is CAWTDLAGPYNEQFF.

The chain combines TRBV6-5 with TRBJ2-2; 8 nucleotides line up with TRBD2. CDR1 and CDR2 from the germline V gene are MNHEY and SVGAGI. J was trimmed by 6 bases and V by 4 bases; bases with no gene match: 7. CDR3 length: 15 amino acids. CDR3 coding DNA: TGTGCCAGCAGTTCCTCGCGGGGGGCCCCCGGGGAGCTGTTTTTT. Amino acid sequence: CASSSSRGAPGELFF.

This clone was detected only a few times. The chain carries TRBV6-1 and TRBJ2-2; TRBD1 agrees at 7 bases. V gave up 6 bases and J gave up 3 bases; unmatched junction bases: 4. The germline CDR1 and CDR2 sequences are MNHNS and SASEGT. The CDR3 is 14 residues long. CDR3 region: CASSRQGDTGELFF. CDR3 DNA sequence: TGTGCCAGCAGCAGACAGGGAGACACCGGGGAGCTGTTTTTT.

V and J are TRBV7-8 and TRBJ2-3, with D possibly TRBD1 on 6 matching bases. V lost 1 base, J lost 2 bases, and 10 bases lay in between. This CDR3 contains 15 residues. Per germline, CDR1 SGHVS and CDR2 FQNEAQ. Here the CDR3 reads CASSLVAGDTDTQYF. CDR3 sequence (DNA): TGTGCCAGCAGCTTAGTTGCAGGGGACACAGATACGCAGTATTTT. The full variable domain, completed using reference TRBV7-8 and TRBJ2-3, is GAGVSQSPRYKVAKRGQDVALRCDPISGHVSLFWYQQALGQGPEFLTYFQNEAQLDKSGLPSDRFFAERPEGSVSTLKIQRTQQEDSAVYLCASSLVAGDTDTQYFGPGTRLTVL.

This clone came up once. The chain has TRBV4-1 and TRBJ1-1; D gene uncertain. Trimming removed 3 bases from V and 1 base from J, with 12 bases in between. The germline gives CDR1 MGHRA, CDR2 YSYEKL. The CDR3 extends over 15 amino acids. CDR3: CASSHLHPGNTEAFF. The CDR3 coding sequence is TGCGCCAGCAGCCACCTTCACCCCGGGAACACTGAAGCTTTCTTT.

V gene TRBV5-1 combines with J gene TRBJ2-3; D possibly uses TRBD1 or TRBD2 (6 bases each). CDR3 length equals 16 residues. V was pared by 2 bases and J by 0 bases, with 13 bases between. CDR1 SGHRS and CDR2 YFSETQ come from the germline V gene. The CDR3 coding sequence is TGCGCCAGCAGCTTCAACGGGGGCTATAGCACAGATACGCAGTATTTT. Translation gives CASSFNGGYSTDTQYF. Filled out from reference TRBV5-1 and TRBJ2-3, the complete variable domain reads KAGVTQTPRYLIKTRGQQVTLSCSPISGHRSVSWYQQTPGQGLQFLFEYFSETQRNKGNFPGRFSGRQFSNSRSEMNVSTLELGDSALYLCASSFNGGYSTDTQYFGPGTRLTVL.

The chain has TRBV9 and TRBJ2-1; D may correspond to TRBD1 or TRBD2 (5 bases each). V dropped 0 bases and J dropped 6 bases, with 10 bases sitting between them. Germline V gene data show CDR1 as SGDLS and CDR2 as YYNGEE. This CDR3 is built from 14 residues. DNA for the CDR3: TGTGCCAGCAGCGTAGGAGGGGTTCGCAATGAGCAGTTCTTC. Encoded protein: CASSVGGVRNEQFF.

This sequence joins TRBV27 and TRBJ2-1; perhaps TRBD2 as D (5 bases). The CDR3 is made up of 14 amino acids. Trimming took 1 base from V and 7 from J, leaving 11 bases between them. Germline assignment: CDR1 MNHEY and CDR2 SMNVEV (reference sequence). CDR3 DNA: TGTGCCAGCAGTTTATGGAGTGCGGGTAATGAGCAGTTCTTC. It specifies CASSLWSAGNEQFF.

The chain combines TRBV27 with TRBJ1-5; the match to TRBD1 covers 9 bases. The CDR3 covers 17 residues. V trimming: 6 bases; J trimming: 5 bases; junction bases outside the gene matches: 14. Germline CDR1 is MNHEY and CDR2 is SMNVEV (reference sequence). CDR3 sequence (DNA): TGTGCCAGCAGGAATGGACAGGGGAATCAGTATGATCAGCCCCAGCATTTT. Residues: CASRNGQGNQYDQPQHF.

The CDR3 coding sequence is TGTGCCAGCAGTACAGGGGGCGCAGGTTCCTACAATGAGCAGTTCTTC. As protein: CASSTGGAGSYNEQFF. The V gene is TRBV28, the J gene TRBJ2-1; 9 nucleotides line up with TRBD1. The CDR3 sequence is 16 residues long. Per the germline V gene, CDR1 is MDHEN and CDR2 is SYDVKM. Trimming at V came to 5 bases and at J to 1 base, leaving 6 bases not matched to a gene.

The V gene is TRBV5-1, the J gene TRBJ1-3, with D uncertain. Trimming left V 0 bases short and J 2 bases short, with 6 bases between. Per the germline V gene, CDR1 is SGHRS and CDR2 is YFSETQ. The CDR3 is 14 residues long. Here the CDR3 DNA reads TGCGCCAGCAGCTTGGGAGGAGCTGGAAACACCATATATTTT. It specifies CASSLGGAGNTIYF.

This chain joins TRBV6-4 and TRBJ1-1; 8 positions agree with TRBD1. Germline CDR1 MRHNA, CDR2 SNTAGT. This CDR3 comprises 13 residues. Losses at the gene ends were 3 bases for V and 8 bases for J; bases not matched to a gene: 5. The CDR3 loop is CASSETGTGEAFF. CDR3 nucleotides: TGTGCCAGCAGTGAAACCGGGACAGGAGAAGCTTTCTTT.

The chain recombines TRBV6-6 with TRBJ2-7; the match to TRBD2 covers 8 bases. The CDR3 consists of 15 residues. The trim removed 7 bases at V and 0 bases at J, leaving 8 bases unmatched. CDR1 and CDR2 from the germline V gene are MNHNY and SVGAGI (reference sequence). The CDR3 nucleotides read TGTGCCAGCACCAGAGCGGGAGCGAACTCCTACGAGCAGTACTTC. Translation: CASTRAGANSYEQYF.

The rearrangement joins TRBV6-5 to TRBJ2-3, with D possibly being TRBD1 or TRBD2 (5 bases each). This CDR3 is built from 15 residues. Trimming took off 4 bases at V and 1 base at J, with 12 bases between the two ends. Per the germline V gene, CDR1 is MNHEY and CDR2 is SVGAGI. This chain's CDR3 is CASSSRGVGTDTQYF. Written as DNA, the CDR3 is TGTGCCAGCAGTTCAAGAGGGGTTGGCACAGATACGCAGTATTTT.

The table lists this clone with a few counts. The chain links TRBV5-4 to TRBJ2-1, with 10 nucleotides matching TRBD1. CDR3 size: 13 residues. Germline V gene data show CDR1 as SGHNT and CDR2 as YYREEE (reference sequence). The V segment lost 9 bases and the J segment 6 bases; nucleotides outside the gene matches: 6. As DNA, the CDR3 is TGTGCCACTGGGACAGGGGAGACCAATGAGCAGTTCTTC. Encoded protein: CATGTGETNEQFF.

The chain carries TRBV15 and TRBJ2-5, with 10 positions matching TRBD1. V dropped 3 bases and J dropped 5; count of bases not matched to a gene: 9. The CDR3 sequence is 16 residues long. The V gene's germline CDR1 is LNHNV and CDR2 YYDKDF (reference sequence). CDR3 in amino acids: CATSSRDRGLEETQYF. The CDR3 DNA is TGTGCCACCAGCAGCCGGGACAGGGGTCTGGAGGAGACCCAGTACTTC. Looking up the rest from reference TRBV15 and TRBJ2-5 gives the full variable domain: DAMVIQNPRYQVTQFGKPVTLSCSQTLNHNVMYWYQQKSSQAPKLLFHYYDKDFNNEADTPDNFQSRRPNTSFCFLDIRSPGLGDTAMYLCATSSRDRGLEETQYFGPGTRLLVL.

This chain links TRBV2 with TRBJ1-2, with TRBD1 matching 7 bases. The CDR3 is made up of 13 amino acids. V gave up 4 bases and J gave up 4 bases; unmatched junction bases: 3. Germline V gene sequence: CDR1 SNHLY, CDR2 FYNNEI. Here the CDR3 DNA reads TGTGCCAGCAGTGGGGGACAGCCCTATGGCTACACCTTC. This sequence encodes CASSGGQPYGYTF.

This chain uses TRBV27 with TRBJ1-5, with 10 bases that match TRBD1. The CDR3 consists of 17 residues. Germline V gives CDR1 MNHEY, CDR2 SMNVEV (reference sequence). V trimming: 4 bases; J trimming: 0 bases; junction bases outside the gene matches: 6. The CDR3 protein is CASSSGQGTYSNQPQHF. DNA for the CDR3: TGTGCCAGCAGTTCGGGACAGGGGACTTATAGCAATCAGCCCCAGCATTTT.

J is TRBJ2-7 and V is TRBV5-1, with unresolved D. Germline CDR1 and CDR2: SGHRS and YFSETQ. V lost 3 bases and J lost 0, with 10 bases in between. CDR3 size: 14 residues. The DNA of the CDR3 is TGCGCCAGCAGCTACAGAGCGAGCTCCTACGAGCAGTACTTC. Translated: CASSYRASSYEQYF.

This chain connects TRBV5-1 to TRBJ2-3; perhaps D is TRBD1 or TRBD2 (6 bases each). The germline V and J ends were trimmed by 0 bases and 2 bases, with 19 bases remaining between them. Germline V gene sequence: CDR1 SGHRS, CDR2 YFSETQ. This CDR3 spans 18 amino acids. This CDR3 is CASSLGVGGPHSTDTQYF. The CDR3 DNA reads as TGCGCCAGCAGCTTGGGCGTTGGGGGGCCCCACTCCACAGATACGCAGTATTTT.